The 24 T cell receptor beta chains listed next were all sequenced from one sample in a study of blood T cell repertoires in COVID-19. Profiled with immunoSEQ multiplex PCR; TCRdb holds only in-frame clones, not every one. The sample shows approximately 26,000 clones, approximately 82% of them seen only once. The sequenced sample consisted of peripheral blood. These receptors were obtained from an elderly man with active or convalescent COVID-19.

The CDR3 protein is CASRTGGGEQYF. The CDR3 DNA sequence: TGTGCCAGCAGGACAGGGGGCGGCGAGCAGTACTTC. This sequence joins TRBV27 and TRBJ2-7; 10 bases are shared with TRBD1. CDR1 and CDR2 (germline): MNHEY, SMNVEV (reference sequence). This CDR3 region has 12 residues. V lost 6 bases, J lost 6 bases, and 2 bases stayed unmatched.

CDR3 in DNA: TGTGCCAGTAGCCCAGGAGACCGAGGGAGCACTGAAGCTTTCTTT. Amino acids: CASSPGDRGSTEAFF. V is TRBV19 and J is TRBJ1-1; D call uncertain. Trimming stripped 6 bases from V and 4 bases from J, with 18 bases between. Germline values: CDR1 LNHDA, CDR2 SQIVND (reference sequence). The CDR3 is made up of 15 amino acids.

The chain couples TRBV5-1 to TRBJ1-4; tentative D call: TRBD1 (5 bases). The CDR3 has 13 amino acids. From germline, CDR1 is SGHRS and CDR2 YFSETQ. V was trimmed by 4 bases and J by 13 bases, leaving 17 bases between them. CDR3 loop: CASSPFTGEGLFF. Here the CDR3 DNA reads TGCGCCAGCAGCCCTTTTACAGGTGAAGGACTGTTTTTT.

The V gene is TRBV5-1, the J gene TRBJ2-7; TRBD1 aligns across 8 bases. Germline values: CDR1 SGHRS, CDR2 YFSETQ. V trimming: 0 bases; J trimming: 2 bases; junction bases outside the gene matches: 4. The CDR3 covers 15 residues. In DNA form, the CDR3 reads TGCGCCAGCAGCTTGGTCCCGGGACAGGCCTACGAGCAGTACTTC. Its translation is CASSLVPGQAYEQYF.

CDR3: CASRRTDDTEAFF. The CDR3 nucleotides are TGTGCCAGCAGGAGGACAGATGACACTGAAGCTTTCTTT. The genes are TRBV7-9 and TRBJ1-1, with D maybe TRBD1 (6 bases). With 6 bases removed from V and 3 bases from J, the gap between germline ends came to 11 bases. CDR3 length equals 13 residues. Germline V gives CDR1 SEHNR, CDR2 FQNEAQ (reference sequence).

The chain carries TRBV19 and TRBJ2-7; 7 bases align to TRBD2. Germline V gives CDR1 LNHDA, CDR2 SQIVND (reference sequence). The CDR3 extends over 15 amino acids. The ends lost 1 base at V and 3 bases at J; junction bases unmatched: 6. CDR3 region: CASSIGSGFNYEQYF. In DNA, the CDR3 is TGTGCCAGTAGTATAGGTAGCGGGTTCAACTACGAGCAGTACTTC.

This chain links TRBV6-5 with TRBJ1-1, with a tentative D call TRBD1 (6 bases). The CDR3 spans 12 residues. Germline-derived CDR1 and CDR2 are MNHEY and SVGAGI. V was shortened by 6 bases and J by 6 bases, with 11 bases between the two germline ends. CDR3: CASSPRGAEAFF. The DNA for the CDR3 is TGTGCCAGCAGCCCCAGGGGTGCTGAAGCTTTCTTT.

The rearrangement uses TRBV19 and TRBJ1-1; D ambiguous. There are 14 residues in the CDR3. Trimming pared 3 bases from V and 0 bases from J, leaving 8 bases between. Germline V lookup: CDR1 LNHDA, CDR2 SQIVND (reference sequence). This CDR3 reads CASSIRGVNTEAFF. In DNA form, the CDR3 reads TGTGCCAGTAGTATTCGGGGAGTGAACACTGAAGCTTTCTTT.

V usage is TRBV11-3 and J usage is TRBJ2-7, with 7 bases aligning to TRBD1. Germline lookup yields CDR1 SGHNT and CDR2 YENEEA. The J segment lost 4 bases and the V segment lost 3 bases, leaving 6 bases of the junction unmatched. This CDR3 spans 14 amino acids. The CDR3 bases are TGTGCCAGCAGCTTGGGGACAGCTAGTTACGAGCAGTACTTC. Amino acids: CASSLGTASYEQYF. Supplemented by reference TRBV11-3 and TRBJ2-7, the full variable domain reads EAGVVQSPRYKIIEKKQPVAFWCNPISGHNTLYWYLQNLGQGPELLIRYENEEAVDDSQLPKDRFSAERLKGVDSTLKIQPAELGDSAVYLCASSLGTASYEQYFGPGTRLTVT.

V usage is TRBV6-5 and J usage is TRBJ1-1; the match to TRBD1 covers 8 bases. The V gene end was trimmed by 6 bases and the J gene end by 1 base; junction bases not matched to a gene: 7. Germline V CDR1 and CDR2: MNHEY, SVGAGI. CDR3 length equals 15 residues. CDR3 DNA: TGTGCCAGCAGGAAGGGGCAGGGGGCGAACACTGAAGCTTTCTTT. Translation: CASRKGQGANTEAFF.

This chain joins TRBV19 and TRBJ2-5; 8 bases line up with TRBD1. Germline V gives CDR1 LNHDA, CDR2 SQIVND (reference sequence). J gave up 4 bases and V 9 bases, and 13 bases lay outside the gene matches. This CDR3 has 15 amino acids. The DNA for the CDR3 is TGTGCCAGCTCCCAGGGGGCCCGTCGAGGAGAGACCCAGTACTTC. Protein product: CASSQGARRGETQYF.

The chain couples TRBV3-1 (or the pseudogene TRBV3-2) to TRBJ2-3, with a weak D call TRBD2 (5 bases). With 1 base removed from V and 6 bases from J, the gap between germline ends came to 11 bases. There are 14 residues in the CDR3. Germline CDR1 reads LGHDT; CDR2 reads YNNKEL (reference sequence). CDR3 in amino acids: CASSQGLAGDTQYF. In DNA, the CDR3 is TGTGCCAGCAGCCAAGGCCTAGCAGGCGATACGCAGTATTTT.

This rearrangement joins TRBV12-5 to TRBJ2-3, with TRBD1 matching over 9 bases. The V segment lost 7 bases and the J segment 2 bases; nucleotides outside the gene matches: 13. Germline V gene sequence: CDR1 LGHNT, CDR2 FRNRAP. This CDR3 is 17 amino acids long. Here the CDR3 DNA reads TGTGCTAGTGACTTGATGGGACAGGGTAAGTCCACAGATACGCAGTATTTT. This codes for CASDLMGQGKSTDTQYF.

The chain links TRBV6-1 to TRBJ2-7, with a tentative D call TRBD2 (6 bases). CDR1 MNHNS and CDR2 SASEGT come from the germline V gene. This CDR3 comprises 15 residues. Trimming left V 7 bases short and J 0 bases short, with 16 bases between. The CDR3 bases are TGTGCCAGCACGGAGGGCAACAACTACTCCTACGAGCAGTACTTC. Translation: CASTEGNNYSYEQYF.

The V gene is TRBV28, the J gene TRBJ1-5; no definite D call. Germline V lookup: CDR1 MDHEN, CDR2 SYDVKM. V lost 5 bases, J lost 3 bases, and 11 bases lay in between. This CDR3 has 14 amino acids. The CDR3 sequence: CASSGQKINQPQHF. The CDR3 DNA is TGTGCCAGCAGTGGTCAGAAAATCAATCAGCCCCAGCATTTT.

The chain links TRBV2 to TRBJ1-5, with no clear D. CDR3 length: 12 residues. The V end was cut by 6 bases, the J end by 4 bases, with 7 bases between. The germline V gene has CDR1 SNHLY and CDR2 FYNNEI. CDR3 DNA sequence: TGTGCCAGCAGGTCCCAAAATCAGCCCCAGCATTTT. Translated, it gives CASRSQNQPQHF.

The chain has TRBV5-5 and TRBJ1-1; the D is unclear. Germline V gives CDR1 SGHKS, CDR2 YYEKEE (reference sequence). This CDR3 spans 14 amino acids. Trimming took off 0 bases at V and 3 bases at J, with 9 bases between the two ends. The CDR3 DNA follows: TGTGCCAGCAGCTTGGCTTCGTCGTACACTGAAGCTTTCTTT. Protein: CASSLASSYTEAFF.

The chain has TRBV2 and TRBJ2-7, with 9 bases matching TRBD2. The CDR3 loop spans 14 amino acids. The germline CDR1 and CDR2 sequences are SNHLY and FYNNEI. V shed 6 bases, J shed 2 bases, and the junction held 5 bases outside the gene matches. This chain's CDR3 is CASRSGGGAYEQYF. CDR3 coding DNA: TGTGCCAGCAGGAGCGGCGGGGGGGCCTACGAGCAGTACTTC.

The chain combines TRBV11-2 with TRBJ1-4; possibly TRBD1 for D (5 bases). The germline gives CDR1 SGHAT, CDR2 FQNNGV. CDR3 length equals 15 residues. V was cut by 1 base and J by 8 bases, with 14 bases left in between. The CDR3 DNA follows: TGTGCCAGCAGCTTAGCTCGGACACCTCCAGAAAAACTGTTTTTT. It yields the protein CASSLARTPPEKLFF. Variable domain in full (rest from reference TRBV11-2 and TRBJ1-4): EAGVAQSPRYKIIEKRQSVAFWCNPISGHATLYWYQQILGQGPKLLIQFQNNGVVDDSQLPKDRFSAERLKGVDSTLKIQPAKLEDSAVYLCASSLARTPPEKLFFGSGTQLSVL.

The genes are TRBV6-5 and TRBJ1-5, with TRBD1 matching 7 bases. The V gene's germline CDR1 is MNHEY and CDR2 SVGAGI. The V gene end was trimmed by 11 bases and the J gene end by 3 bases; junction bases not matched to a gene: 7. The CDR3 has 13 residues. The CDR3: CAGRTGNNQPQHF. The DNA of the CDR3 is TGTGCCGGCCGGACAGGTAACAATCAGCCCCAGCATTTT.

The J gene is TRBJ2-1, the V gene TRBV6-5; D is uncertain. The CDR3 is 13 amino acids. Germline-derived CDR1 and CDR2 are MNHEY and SVGAGI. The V end was cut by 4 bases, the J end by 15 bases, with 19 bases between. The CDR3 DNA reads TGTGCCAGCAGTTCCGATACCGTTAACCGCAGGTTCTTC. Its protein is CASSSDTVNRRFF.

The chain links TRBV18 to TRBJ2-1, with D unclear. Trimming pared 7 bases from V and 6 bases from J, leaving 19 bases between. The CDR3 sequence is 15 residues long. Germline loops: CDR1 KGHSH, CDR2 LQKENI. The CDR3 sequence is CASCPTQNNCNEQFF. In DNA, the CDR3 is TGTGCCAGCTGCCCGACACAGAACAATTGCAATGAGCAGTTCTTC.

The chain couples TRBV10-3 to TRBJ1-5; unclear D gene. The CDR3 totals 16 residues. V lost 0 bases and J 5 bases, leaving 14 bases between the germline ends. Germline lookup yields CDR1 ENHRY and CDR2 SYGVKD. The CDR3 loop reads CAISESVSVGDQPQHF. In DNA, the CDR3 is TGTGCCATCAGTGAGTCGGTATCGGTAGGAGATCAGCCCCAGCATTTT.

The V call is TRBV9, the J call TRBJ2-7, with D possibly being TRBD2 (5 bases). The germline V gene encodes CDR1 SGDLS and CDR2 YYNGEE. V was shortened by 0 bases and J by 3 bases, with 10 bases between the two germline ends. The CDR3 has 14 amino acids. The CDR3 loop is CASSVAGGNYEQYF. The CDR3 DNA follows: TGTGCCAGCAGCGTAGCCGGAGGTAACTACGAGCAGTACTTC.